The 32 T cell receptor beta chains reported below all come from one sample, sequenced in a study of blood T cell repertoires in COVID-19. Libraries were prepared by immunoSEQ multiplex PCR; TCRdb keeps only in-frame clonotypes and omits some of them. This table has some 340,000 clones, more than 75% appearing once. Specimen: PBMCs or T cells enriched from blood (not recorded which). Receptor source: a woman younger than 45 who had recovered from COVID-19.

The CDR3 DNA follows: TGTGCCAGCAGCTTAGAAGGGGGCACTGAAGCTTTCTTT. Its protein is CASSLEGGTEAFF. The chain is built from TRBV7-9 and TRBJ1-1; tentative D call: TRBD1 (6 bases). The CDR3 spans 13 residues. From germline, CDR1 is SEHNR and CDR2 FQNEAQ (reference sequence). V was shortened by 1 base and J by 4 bases, with 7 bases between the two germline ends.

This rearrangement joins TRBV27 to TRBJ2-3; 7 bases line up with TRBD2. The CDR3 covers 13 residues. CDR1 and CDR2 from the germline V gene are MNHEY and SMNVEV (reference sequence). V dropped 4 bases and J dropped 5; count of bases not matched to a gene: 3. The CDR3 nucleotides read TGTGCCAGCAGTTACGGGGAGGGAGATACGCAGTATTTT. This encodes CASSYGEGDTQYF.

This clone appeared a few times. The genes are TRBV30 and TRBJ2-5; D ambiguous. The CDR3 spans 13 residues. The ends were cut back, 1 base at V and 4 bases at J, with 10 bases in the middle. Looked up from germline, CDR1 is GTSNPN and CDR2 is SVGIG (reference sequence). The DNA for the CDR3 is TGTGCCTGGAGTGGTCTTCTCCGAGAGACCCAGTACTTC. Its protein is CAWSGLLRETQYF.

This rearrangement joins TRBV18 to TRBJ1-4, with D maybe TRBD1 (6 bases). Deletions cut 3 bases from V and 7 bases from J, with 18 bases between. Germline V gene sequence: CDR1 KGHSH, CDR2 LQKENI. This CDR3 has 16 amino acids. The CDR3 coding sequence is TGTGCCAGCTCACCGGATGGGACCAGGGGTTTTGAAAAACTGTTTTTT. This gives the protein CASSPDGTRGFEKLFF.

This rearrangement joins TRBV3-1 (or the pseudogene TRBV3-2) to TRBJ2-7; no definite D call. There are 12 residues in the CDR3. CDR1 is LGHDT and CDR2 is YNNKEL in the germline V gene (reference sequence). The V end lost 3 bases, the J end lost 5 bases, and 8 bases lay between the germline ends. CDR3 sequence (DNA): TGTGCCAGCAGCCATTCCCGGGACGAGCAGTACTTC. Protein: CASSHSRDEQYF.

V usage is TRBV28 and J usage is TRBJ1-2; D perhaps matches TRBD1 (6 bases). V was cut by 5 bases and J by 6 bases, with 13 bases left in between. This CDR3 region has 13 residues. Germline V lookup: CDR1 MDHEN, CDR2 SYDVKM. CDR3 amino acids: CASSGNRDHGYTF. The CDR3 nucleotides read TGTGCCAGCAGTGGAAACAGGGACCATGGCTACACCTTC.

The chain combines TRBV5-1 with TRBJ1-1; D is unresolved. The CDR3 is 13 amino acids. V lost 4 bases, J lost 1 base, and 8 bases lay in between. Per the germline V gene, CDR1 is SGHRS and CDR2 is YFSETQ. CDR3 amino acids: CASSEDGNTEAFF. In DNA, the CDR3 is TGCGCCAGCAGCGAGGATGGGAACACTGAAGCTTTCTTT.

This chain joins TRBV19 and TRBJ1-2, with 12 bases aligning to TRBD1. Looked up from germline, CDR1 is LNHDA and CDR2 is SQIVND (reference sequence). The CDR3 has 16 residues. V shed 6 bases and J 0 bases; nucleotides not matched to a gene: 5. CDR3 sequence (DNA): TGTGCCAGTAGCCGGGACAGGGGGCCCACTAACTATGGCTACACCTTC. Translation gives CASSRDRGPTNYGYTF.

J is TRBJ1-5 and V is TRBV19; no clear D gene. Trimming shortened V by 1 base and J by 0 bases, and 7 bases separated the two germline ends. The germline V gene encodes CDR1 LNHDA and CDR2 SQIVND (reference sequence). This CDR3 is 15 amino acids long. In DNA, the CDR3 is TGTGCCAGTAGTATAGGGCAGGATAGCAATCAGCCCCAGCATTTT. It yields the protein CASSIGQDSNQPQHF. The whole variable domain, remainder taken from reference TRBV19 and TRBJ1-5, is DGGITQSPKYLFRKEGQNVTLSCEQNLNHDAMYWYRQDPGQGLRLIYYSQIVNDFQKGDIAEGYSVSREKKESFPLTVTSAQKNPTAFYLCASSIGQDSNQPQHFGDGTRLSIL.

The rearrangement uses TRBV6-4 and TRBJ2-2; D gene ambiguous. Trimming pared 2 bases from V and 0 bases from J, leaving 4 bases between. Germline CDR1 reads MRHNA; CDR2 reads SNTAGT. CDR3 length: 14 residues. CDR3 sequence: CASSDSANTGELFF. The CDR3 DNA sequence: TGTGCCAGCAGTGACAGCGCGAACACCGGGGAGCTGTTTTTT.

The chain has TRBV11-2 and TRBJ1-4; 7 bases are a match to TRBD1. V shed 0 bases, J shed 8 bases, and the junction held 0 bases outside the gene matches. CDR1 is SGHAT and CDR2 is FQNNGV in the germline V gene. The CDR3 has 13 amino acids. CDR3 sequence: CASSLDRGEKLFF. DNA of the CDR3: TGTGCCAGCAGCTTAGACAGGGGGGAAAAACTGTTTTTT.

In its sample, this clone was seen once. This chain connects TRBV2 to TRBJ1-5, with 7 bases fitting TRBD1. V shed 3 bases, J shed 3 bases, and the junction held 8 bases outside the gene matches. The CDR3 has 16 residues. Germline values: CDR1 SNHLY, CDR2 FYNNEI. CDR3 region: CASSEMVTGPNQPQHF. DNA of the CDR3: TGTGCCAGCAGTGAGATGGTGACAGGGCCCAATCAGCCCCAGCATTTT.

V gene TRBV3-1 (or the pseudogene TRBV3-2) combines with J gene TRBJ1-2, with 10 bases aligning to TRBD1. The V gene end was trimmed by 4 bases and the J gene end by 7 bases; junction bases not matched to a gene: 9. Germline V gives CDR1 LGHDT, CDR2 YNNKEL (reference sequence). The CDR3 sequence is 15 residues long. The CDR3 protein is CASSPPGQGYRGYTF. CDR3 nucleotide sequence: TGTGCCAGCAGCCCCCCGGGACAGGGGTATCGTGGCTACACCTTC.

The chain is built from TRBV6-1 and TRBJ1-5; D not certain. Trimming removed 0 bases at V and 6 bases at J, with 12 bases between. The length of the CDR3 is 15 residues. The germline V gene encodes CDR1 MNHNS and CDR2 SASEGT. CDR3 loop: CASSEAQPGGQPQHF. The CDR3 DNA reads TGTGCCAGCAGTGAAGCGCAACCCGGAGGTCAGCCCCAGCATTTT.

V and J are TRBV7-9 and TRBJ2-7, with a weak D call TRBD2 (6 bases). CDR1 is SEHNR and CDR2 is FQNEAQ in the germline V gene (reference sequence). Trimming took off 7 bases at V and 6 bases at J, with 16 bases between the two ends. The CDR3 extends over 13 amino acids. The CDR3 DNA reads as TGTGCCAGCACCGTCGACAGCGGGTTCGAGCAGTACTTC. The encoded protein is CASTVDSGFEQYF.

This clone turned up a few times. This chain joins TRBV11-2 and TRBJ2-1, with TRBD1 matching over 8 bases. Germline assignment: CDR1 SGHAT and CDR2 FQNNGV. V was pared by 4 bases and J by 10 bases, with 6 bases of the junction left unmatched. The CDR3 contains 13 residues. The CDR3 protein is CASSSDRGWEQFF. In nucleotides, the CDR3 is TGTGCCAGCAGCTCCGACAGGGGTTGGGAGCAGTTCTTC.

With regard to this clone: Different DNA sequences within this sample yield the same CDR3. V and J are TRBV9 and TRBJ1-5, with TRBD1 matching over 7 bases. Germline V gives CDR1 SGDLS, CDR2 YYNGEE. The CDR3 consists of 14 residues. V lost 0 bases, J lost 7 bases, and 4 bases stayed unmatched. For the CDR3, the DNA is TGTGCCAGCAGCGTAGGGACAGGCGGGCAGCCCCAGCATTTT. This codes for CASSVGTGGQPQHF.

The chain joins TRBV7-2 to TRBJ2-1; TRBD2 is a possible D gene (6 bases). The CDR3 is made up of 15 amino acids. Between the trimmed V and J ends, which lost 4 bases and 4 bases, there was a span of 14 bases. The germline V gene encodes CDR1 SGHTA and CDR2 FQGNSA. The CDR3 DNA reads TGTGCCAGCAGCTCCCCGGGGGTTCTTTACAATGAGCAGTTCTTC. Residues: CASSSPGVLYNEQFF.

V gene TRBV10-1 combines with J gene TRBJ1-3; possible D gene TRBD1, 5 bases. The CDR3 spans 15 residues. The germline V gene encodes CDR1 WNHNN and CDR2 SYGVQD (reference sequence). Trimming removed 8 bases at V and 4 bases at J, with 18 bases between. The CDR3 sequence is CASPRGEVEGNTIYF. The CDR3, as DNA: TGCGCCAGCCCCCGGGGGGAAGTGGAGGGAAACACCATATATTTT.

This chain links TRBV24-1 with TRBJ2-5; 9 bases align to TRBD1. CDR1 KGHDR and CDR2 SFDVKD come from the germline V gene. The CDR3 consists of 12 residues. Losses at the gene ends were 2 bases for V and 9 bases for J; bases not matched to a gene: 0. Written as DNA, the CDR3 is TGTGCCACCAGTGATTACAGGGGGCCCCAGTACTTC. This translates into CATSDYRGPQYF.

The V call is TRBV7-2, the J call TRBJ1-2; 7 nucleotides line up with TRBD1. Germline V gene lookup returns CDR1 SGHTA and CDR2 FQGNSA. Losses at the gene ends were 5 bases for V and 8 bases for J; bases not matched to a gene: 8. The CDR3 consists of 13 residues. CDR3 loop: CASSLQGRPGYTF. DNA for the CDR3: TGTGCCAGCAGCCTACAGGGGCGCCCGGGCTACACCTTC.

The rearrangement links TRBV10-1 to TRBJ2-2; 11 positions match TRBD2. CDR3 length: 16 residues. With 5 bases clipped from V and 5 bases from J, the junction kept 7 bases outside the gene matches. CDR1 WNHNN and CDR2 SYGVQD come from the germline V gene (reference sequence). CDR3 in amino acids: CASSRLAGGRTGELFF. CDR3 coding DNA: TGCGCCAGCAGTCGGCTAGCGGGGGGAAGAACCGGGGAGCTGTTTTTT.

V and J are TRBV9 and TRBJ1-1, with 7 bases that match TRBD1. Germline V gene sequence: CDR1 SGDLS, CDR2 YYNGEE. V lost 0 bases and J lost 8; bases outside the gene matches: 4. The CDR3 runs to 13 residues. The CDR3: CASSVVSGQEAFF. CDR3 nucleotides: TGTGCCAGCAGCGTAGTCTCGGGACAGGAAGCTTTCTTT.

This clone was recorded once. The V gene is TRBV18, the J gene TRBJ1-1; D is perhaps TRBD1 (5 bases). V dropped 2 bases and J dropped 1 base, with 11 bases sitting between them. Germline CDR1 and CDR2: KGHSH and LQKENI. This CDR3 is built from 15 residues. The CDR3: CASSPGRGGNTEAFF. CDR3 sequence (DNA): TGTGCCAGCTCACCAGGGAGGGGTGGGAACACTGAAGCTTTCTTT.

The chain has TRBV7-5 and TRBJ1-2; the D call in the table, TRBD1, was not verified against the DNA. TRBV7-5 is recorded as a pseudogene. The CDR3 is 14 residues long. CDR3: CVRSRTGTRHGYTF. CDR3 DNA sequence: TGTGTCAGAAGCCGAACCGGGACAAGGCATGGCTACACCTTC.

This chain uses TRBV5-1 with TRBJ1-4, with 7 bases aligning to TRBD1. V lost 1 base and J lost 2; bases outside the gene matches: 11. The CDR3 consists of 18 residues. Germline V gives CDR1 SGHRS, CDR2 YFSETQ. The CDR3 DNA sequence: TGCGCCAGCAGCTTGCCCCAGGGGGTAGGACGGACTAATGAAAAACTGTTTTTT. Residues: CASSLPQGVGRTNEKLFF.

The chain couples TRBV5-1 to TRBJ2-3; the D gene is possibly TRBD1 (7 bases). Trimming cost V 0 bases and J 3 bases, with 11 bases left between them. The CDR3 sequence is 15 residues long. Germline V gene lookup returns CDR1 SGHRS and CDR2 YFSETQ. The chain's CDR3 is CASSLGQGGTDTQYF. CDR3 DNA sequence: TGCGCCAGCAGCTTGGGACAGGGAGGTACAGATACGCAGTATTTT.

Only a few counts were recorded for this clone. The rearrangement joins TRBV6-5 to TRBJ2-2, with TRBD2 matching over 8 bases. J gave up 6 bases and V 6 bases, and 6 bases lay outside the gene matches. CDR1 is MNHEY, CDR2 SVGAGI, per germline. The CDR3 length is 14 residues. CDR3 in amino acids: CASSIAGWAGELFF. CDR3 nucleotides: TGTGCCAGCAGCATAGCGGGGTGGGCCGGGGAGCTGTTTTTT.

The chain couples TRBV5-4 to TRBJ2-1, with 9 bases that match TRBD1. The CDR3 is 15 amino acids. The ends lost 4 bases at V and 3 bases at J; junction bases unmatched: 5. Germline V lookup: CDR1 SGHNT, CDR2 YYREEE (reference sequence). The chain's CDR3 is CASSGRDRDYNEQFF. The DNA of the CDR3 is TGTGCCAGCAGCGGCCGGGACAGGGACTACAATGAGCAGTTCTTC.

The chain carries TRBV11-2 and TRBJ1-5; D gene uncertain. The germline V gene has CDR1 SGHAT and CDR2 FQNNGV. Between the trimmed V and J ends, which lost 6 bases and 7 bases, there was a span of 16 bases. The CDR3 contains 14 residues. CDR3 loop: CASSFQPSGQPQHF. For the CDR3, the DNA is TGTGCCAGCAGTTTCCAGCCCTCAGGCCAGCCCCAGCATTTT.

The rearrangement joins TRBV2 to TRBJ2-3; the match to TRBD2 covers 7 bases. The CDR3 extends over 15 amino acids. With V trimmed by 3 bases and J by 1 base, 4 bases remained unmatched. The germline V gene encodes CDR1 SNHLY and CDR2 FYNNEI. CDR3 sequence: CASSEGRGGTDTQYF. The CDR3 DNA follows: TGTGCCAGCAGTGAGGGACGGGGGGGCACAGATACGCAGTATTTT. Supplemented by reference TRBV2 and TRBJ2-3, the full variable domain reads EPEVTQTPSHQVTQMGQEVILRCVPISNHLYFYWYRQILGQKVEFLVSFYNNEISEKSEIFDDQFSVERPDGSNFTLKIRSTKLEDSAMYFCASSEGRGGTDTQYFGPGTRLTVL.

The chain couples TRBV9 to TRBJ2-5, with TRBD2 matching 15 bases. The J segment lost 3 bases and the V segment lost 4 bases, leaving 10 bases of the junction unmatched. Germline-derived CDR1 and CDR2 are SGDLS and YYNGEE. This CDR3 spans 18 amino acids. The CDR3 region is CASSKTGTSGGTKETQYF. The CDR3 DNA sequence: TGTGCCAGCAGCAAAACCGGGACTAGCGGGGGGACGAAAGAGACCCAGTACTTC.